This record concerns one TCR beta chain sequence. This clonotype was counted a few times. No antigen is known for it. No quality values exist for individual bases; no much larger clone is one base distant. All donors were healthy Caucasians. Miltenyi CD45RO+ enrichment and human naive T-cell isolation kits were used to isolate memory (CD45RO+) and naive T cells from PBMC. This sample was taken from a study of identical twins (dated by TCRdb to the mid-2010s). Turning to the overall study: TCR alpha and beta repertoires from monozygotic twins, unrelated adults of various ages and cord blood were deep-sequenced to test whether fetal clonotypes persist. To rule out contamination, the twin experiments were replicated at different times with different library preparation protocols.

What the research found in general, with its limitations: Because the same donors could not be followed over many years, conclusions were based on cross-sectional statistical analysis. Fewer insertions were carried by abundant cord blood beta clonotypes; a weaker similar trend was observed in young adult naive repertoires, while no such trend was observed in memory repertoires. Compared with coincidental sharing between unrelated individuals, an excess of low generation-probability sequences was observed among out-of-frame TCR alpha sequences shared between twins. In beta out-of-frame sequences, excess twin sharing was weaker, because having fewer shared sequences lowered the signal-to-noise ratio. Out-of-frame TCR alpha sharing in monozygotic twins was systematically underestimated by recombination models, whereas sharing between unrelated individuals was in agreement with the recombination models. Zero-insertion analyses could be partly confounded by invariant T cells such as MAIT and iNKT, though diverse VJ usage argued against such confounding for most clonotypes.

V gives up 1 base and J gives up 0 bases, and the segment between their germline ends measures 10 bases. CDR3 length: 16 amino acids, cysteine to phenylalanine. Of all the DNA, just the CDR3 is kept, 48 bases in frame from base 1. CDR1 GTSNPN and CDR2 SVGIG are derived from the germline V gene (reference sequence). The library was built by means of 5' RACE. Sequencing instrument: Illumina HiSeq 2000. A universal primer binding site was added through template switching, and the final cDNA carried a unique molecular identifier so that TCR cDNA molecules could be counted accurately. Specific primers in the conserved constant-segment region were used to synthesize first-strand cDNA for the TCR alpha and beta chains. To control for contamination, every cDNA library carried two barcodes: a SMART-Mk sample barcode plus Illumina barcodes. TruSeq adapter sequences and Illumina sample barcodes were added in two successive PCR steps. The TCR alpha and beta cDNA libraries were sequenced on the Illumina HiSeq platform using custom primers. From the authors' description of their analysis: MiGEC processed the raw reads to extract unique molecular identifiers, while MiXCR was used to determine the CDR3 positions. For each individual, recombination models were inferred using an EM algorithm with the repgenHMM and IGoR tools. The tcR package in R was used for shared clonotype analysis, with sharing normalized by the product of cloneset sizes. Out-of-frame nonproductive sequences were analyzed to study raw recombination free of thymic and clonal selection effects. The public reads were quality trimmed at Q25 with fastp and then assembled into clones with MiXCR by TCRdb, keeping productive beta chains. Identical CDR3 protein sequences are pooled into one entry, listed with their most common genes and DNA. The V and J calls follow TCRdb's processing rather than the paper's. The sample has approximately 140,000 distinct CDR3 sequences on record, around 3.4% of them singletons. The ten largest clonotypes hold around 8.1% of the sample.

Recombination linked TRBV30 to TRBJ1-6, with the D gene not confidently named. The source is a man aged 18 to 29 in good health. What was sequenced was memory T cells sorted from blood. The sample's cell subset or site label is to be understood as: CD45RO+ enriched T cells. The DNA sequence is TGTGCCTGGAGTGCCGGTTTGAGCTCCTATAATTCACCCCTCCACTTT. Translated, it gives CAWSAGLSSYNSPLHF. When the CDR3 is completed using the reference TRBV30 and TRBJ1-6 genes on either side, the full variable domain is SQTIHQWPATLVQPVGSPLSLECTVEGTSNPNLYWYRQAAGRGLQLLFYSVGIGQISSEVPQNLSASRPQDRQFILSSKKLLLSDSGFYLCAWSAGLSSYNSPLHFGNGTRLTVT.